By share of the sample, the clone carrying this T cell receptor beta chain is medium-sized. A single record per CDR3 protein comes from TCRdb applying MiXCR to the PCR reads. The sample holds a few thousand distinct CDR3 sequences, 27% seen once. This entry comes from a study of immune characterization of retroperitoneal liposarcoma. The CDR3 length is 15 residues. Unmatched junction bases numbered 2, after V lost 4 bases and J lost 1 base. CDR1 and CDR2 (germline): MNHNS, SASEGT. This TCR derives from a female donor with retroperitoneal liposarcoma. V is TRBV6-1 and J is TRBJ2-3; 10 nucleotides line up with TRBD2. Specimen: tumor tissue. This CDR3 is CASSGLAGGTDTQYF. The DNA for the CDR3 is TGTGCCAGCAGTGGGCTAGCGGGAGGCACAGATACGCAGTATTTT.